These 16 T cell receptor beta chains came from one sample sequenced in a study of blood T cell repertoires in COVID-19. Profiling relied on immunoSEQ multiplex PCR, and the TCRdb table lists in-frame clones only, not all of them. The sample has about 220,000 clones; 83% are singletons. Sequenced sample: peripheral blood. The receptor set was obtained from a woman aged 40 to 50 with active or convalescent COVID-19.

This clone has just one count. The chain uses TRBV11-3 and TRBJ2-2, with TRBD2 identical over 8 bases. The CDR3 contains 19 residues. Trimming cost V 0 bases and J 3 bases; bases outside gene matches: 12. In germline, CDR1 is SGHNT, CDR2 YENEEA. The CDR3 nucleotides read TGTGCCAGCAGCTTAGATCTCTTTTACGCGGGGGGATACACCGGGGAGCTGTTTTTT. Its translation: CASSLDLFYAGGYTGELFF.

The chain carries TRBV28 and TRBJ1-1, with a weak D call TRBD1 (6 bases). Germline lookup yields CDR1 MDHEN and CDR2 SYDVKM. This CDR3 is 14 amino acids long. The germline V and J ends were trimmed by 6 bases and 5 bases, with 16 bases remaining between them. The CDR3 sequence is CASRGTHQRTEAFF. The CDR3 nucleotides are TGTGCCAGCAGGGGGACACACCAGAGGACTGAAGCTTTCTTT. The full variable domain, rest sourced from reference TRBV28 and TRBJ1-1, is DVKVTQSSRYLVKRTGEKVFLECVQDMDHENMFWYRQDPGLGLRLIYFSYDVKMKEKGDIPEGYSVSREKKERFSLILESASTNQTSMYLCASRGTHQRTEAFFGQGTRLTVV.

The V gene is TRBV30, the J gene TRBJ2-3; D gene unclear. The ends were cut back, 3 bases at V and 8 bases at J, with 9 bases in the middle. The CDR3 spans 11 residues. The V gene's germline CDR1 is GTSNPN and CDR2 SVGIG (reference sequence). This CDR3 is CAWSPVGTQYF. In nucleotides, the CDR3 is TGTGCCTGGAGCCCCGTCGGTACGCAGTATTTT.

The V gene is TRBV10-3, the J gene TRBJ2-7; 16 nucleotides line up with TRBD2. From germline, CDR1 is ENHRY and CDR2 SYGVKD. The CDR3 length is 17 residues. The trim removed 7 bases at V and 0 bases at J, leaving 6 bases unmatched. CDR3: CAITKGLAGGDSYEQYF. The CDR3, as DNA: TGTGCCATCACCAAGGGACTAGCGGGGGGGGACTCCTACGAGCAGTACTTC.

The CDR3 DNA is TGTGCCAGCAGCCTATCCCCGGGGGGAGGCTATGGCTACACCTTC. This encodes CASSLSPGGGYGYTF. The genes are TRBV11-3 and TRBJ1-2, with D possibly matching TRBD1 (5 bases). The CDR3 runs to 15 residues. The V gene's germline CDR1 is SGHNT and CDR2 YENEEA. The V gene lost 5 bases and the J gene lost 4 bases, with 17 bases spanning the gap.

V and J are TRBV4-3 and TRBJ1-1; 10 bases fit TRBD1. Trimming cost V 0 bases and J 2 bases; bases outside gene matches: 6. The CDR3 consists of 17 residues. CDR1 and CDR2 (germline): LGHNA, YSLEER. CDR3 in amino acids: CASSQDLGTGANTEAFF. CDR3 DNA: TGCGCCAGCAGCCAAGATTTAGGGACAGGGGCTAACACTGAAGCTTTCTTT.

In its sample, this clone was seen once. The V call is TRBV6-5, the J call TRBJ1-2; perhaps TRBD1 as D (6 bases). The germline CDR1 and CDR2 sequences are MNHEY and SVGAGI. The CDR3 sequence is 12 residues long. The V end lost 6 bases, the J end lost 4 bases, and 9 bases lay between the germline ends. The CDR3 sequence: CASSPGAYGYTF. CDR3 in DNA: TGTGCCAGCAGCCCAGGGGCCTATGGCTACACCTTC.

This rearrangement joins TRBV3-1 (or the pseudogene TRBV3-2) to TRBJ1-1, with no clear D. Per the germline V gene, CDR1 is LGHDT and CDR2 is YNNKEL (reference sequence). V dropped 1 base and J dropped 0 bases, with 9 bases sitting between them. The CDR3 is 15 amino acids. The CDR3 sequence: CASSQGDIMNTEAFF. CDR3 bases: TGTGCCAGCAGCCAAGGAGACATAATGAACACTGAAGCTTTCTTT.

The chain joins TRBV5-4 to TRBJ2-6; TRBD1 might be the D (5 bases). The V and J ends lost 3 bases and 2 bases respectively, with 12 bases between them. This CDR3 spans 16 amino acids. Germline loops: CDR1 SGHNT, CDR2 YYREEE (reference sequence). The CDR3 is CASSSQDKAGANVLTF. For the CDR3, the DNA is TGTGCCAGCAGCTCACAGGATAAGGCTGGGGCCAACGTCCTGACTTTC.

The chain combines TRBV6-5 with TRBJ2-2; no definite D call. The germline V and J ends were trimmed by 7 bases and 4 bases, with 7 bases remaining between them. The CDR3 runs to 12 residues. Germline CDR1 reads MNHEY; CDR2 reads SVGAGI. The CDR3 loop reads CASTRFTGELFF. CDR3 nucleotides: TGTGCCAGCACTAGGTTCACCGGGGAGCTGTTTTTT.

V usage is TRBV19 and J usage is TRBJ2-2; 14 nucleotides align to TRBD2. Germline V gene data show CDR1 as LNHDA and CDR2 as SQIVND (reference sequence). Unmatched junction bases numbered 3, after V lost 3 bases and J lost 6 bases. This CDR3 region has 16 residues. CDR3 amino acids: CASSIGLAGGSGELFF. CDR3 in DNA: TGTGCCAGTAGTATTGGACTAGCGGGAGGTTCCGGGGAGCTGTTTTTT.

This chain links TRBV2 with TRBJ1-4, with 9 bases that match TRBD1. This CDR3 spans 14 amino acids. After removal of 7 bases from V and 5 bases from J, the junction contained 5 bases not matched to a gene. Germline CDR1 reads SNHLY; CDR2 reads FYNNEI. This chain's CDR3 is CASKRDRENEKLFF. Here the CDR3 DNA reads TGTGCCAGCAAGAGGGACAGGGAAAATGAAAAACTGTTTTTT. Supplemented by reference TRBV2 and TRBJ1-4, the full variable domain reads EPEVTQTPSHQVTQMGQEVILRCVPISNHLYFYWYRQILGQKVEFLVSFYNNEISEKSEIFDDQFSVERPDGSNFTLKIRSTKLEDSAMYFCASKRDRENEKLFFGSGTQLSVL.

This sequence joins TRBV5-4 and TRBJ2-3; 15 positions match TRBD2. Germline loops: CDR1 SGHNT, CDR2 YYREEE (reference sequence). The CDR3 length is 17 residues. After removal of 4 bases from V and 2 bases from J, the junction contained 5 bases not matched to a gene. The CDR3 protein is CASSSGTSGRYTDTQYF. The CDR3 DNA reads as TGTGCCAGCAGCAGCGGGACTAGCGGGAGGTACACAGATACGCAGTATTTT. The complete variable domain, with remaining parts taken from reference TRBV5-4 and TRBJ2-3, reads ETGVTQSPTHLIKTRGQQVTLRCSSQSGHNTVSWYQQALGQGPQFIFQYYREEENGRGNFPPRFSGLQFPNYSSELNVNALELDDSALYLCASSSGTSGRYTDTQYFGPGTRLTVL.

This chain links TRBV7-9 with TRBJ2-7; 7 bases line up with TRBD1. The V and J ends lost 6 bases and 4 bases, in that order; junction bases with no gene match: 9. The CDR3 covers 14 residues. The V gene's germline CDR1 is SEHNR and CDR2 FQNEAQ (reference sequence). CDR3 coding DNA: TGTGCCAGCAGAAAGATGCAGGGGGAATACGAGCAGTACTTC. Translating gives CASRKMQGEYEQYF.

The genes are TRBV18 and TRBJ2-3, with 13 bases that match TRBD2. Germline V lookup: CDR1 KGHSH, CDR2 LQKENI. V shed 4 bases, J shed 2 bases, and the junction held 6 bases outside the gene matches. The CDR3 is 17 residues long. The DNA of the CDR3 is TGTGCCAGCTCACAACGGACTAGCGGGGGACACACAGATACGCAGTATTTT. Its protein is CASSQRTSGGHTDTQYF. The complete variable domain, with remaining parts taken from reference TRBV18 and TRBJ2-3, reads NAGVMQNPRHLVRRRGQEARLRCSPMKGHSHVYWYRQLPEEGLKFMVYLQKENIIDESGMPKERFSAEFPKEGPSILRIQQVVRGDSAAYFCASSQRTSGGHTDTQYFGPGTRLTVL.

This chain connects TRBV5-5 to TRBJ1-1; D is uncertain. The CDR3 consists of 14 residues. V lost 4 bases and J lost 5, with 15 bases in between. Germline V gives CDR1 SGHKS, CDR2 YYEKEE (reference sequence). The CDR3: CASSPDIGLTEAFF. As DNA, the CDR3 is TGTGCCAGCAGCCCCGACATTGGACTGACTGAAGCTTTCTTT.